Listed below are T cell receptor beta chains from one sample, sequenced in a study of cytomegalovirus exposure and HLA in healthy donors. Sequencing was performed with immunoSEQ multiplex PCR; in TCRdb, only in-frame clones are kept and a portion is missing. This table holds about 140,000 clones, around 80% found once. Sample: PBMCs. The receptors come from a man between 18 and 29 years old in good health and CMV-seropositive. Both conserved end residues are part of each CDR3. D genes are given only for firm matches. Part of the rows lack a size; the others show once, few, many or a class for expanded clones.

clone size: once; V gene: TRBV5-4; D gene: .; J gene: TRBJ2-2; CDR3 protein: CASSPSYTGELFF; CDR3 DNA: TGTGCCAGCAGCCCTAGTTACACCGGGGAGCTGTTTTTT
clone size: few; V gene: TRBV27; D gene: TRBD1; J gene: TRBJ2-1; CDR3 protein: CASTDRGTPNEQFF; CDR3 DNA: TGTGCCAGCACCGACAGGGGGACTCCCAATGAGCAGTTCTTC
clone size: .; V gene: TRBV6-1; D gene: TRBD1; J gene: TRBJ2-7; CDR3 protein: CASSEGTGKSYEQYF; CDR3 DNA: TGTGCCAGCAGTGAGGGGACAGGCAAGTCCTACGAGCAGTACTTC
clone size: .; V gene: TRBV6-6; D gene: .; J gene: TRBJ1-2; CDR3 protein: CASSRTENYGYTF; CDR3 DNA: TGTGCCAGCAGTAGGACAGAAAACTATGGCTACACCTTC
clone size: .; V gene: TRBV7-6; D gene: TRBD2; J gene: TRBJ2-1; CDR3 protein: CASSSSGRALNDEQFF; CDR3 DNA: TGTGCCAGCAGCTCTAGCGGGAGGGCCCTCAACGATGAGCAGTTCTTC
clone size: .; V gene: TRBV9; D gene: TRBD2; J gene: TRBJ2-7; CDR3 protein: CASSTTSGGGDEQYF; CDR3 DNA: TGTGCCAGCAGCACGACTTCGGGGGGGGGCGACGAGCAGTACTTC
clone size: .; V gene: TRBV2; D gene: .; J gene: TRBJ2-1; CDR3 protein: CASKTAGTREDEQFF; CDR3 DNA: TGTGCCAGCAAAACTGCCGGGACTCGCGAAGATGAGCAGTTCTTC
clone size: .; V gene: TRBV6-1; D gene: TRBD2; J gene: TRBJ2-7; CDR3 protein: CASSANPTSGRAYEQYF; CDR3 DNA: TGTGCCAGCAGTGCAAACCCGACTAGCGGGAGGGCCTACGAGCAGTACTTC
clone size: .; V gene: TRBV5-1; D gene: .; J gene: TRBJ1-4; CDR3 protein: CASSLWGRVDEKLFF; CDR3 DNA: TGCGCCAGCAGCTTGTGGGGCAGGGTCGATGAAAAACTGTTTTTT
clone size: .; V gene: TRBV29-1; D gene: .; J gene: TRBJ2-1; CDR3 protein: CSVVAESYNEQFF; CDR3 DNA: TGCAGCGTGGTAGCGGAATCCTACAATGAGCAGTTCTTC
clone size: .; V gene: TRBV2; D gene: TRBD1; J gene: TRBJ2-1; CDR3 protein: CASPDRDNEQFF; CDR3 DNA: TGTGCCAGCCCCGACAGGGACAATGAGCAGTTCTTC
clone size: .; V gene: TRBV19; D gene: TRBD1; J gene: TRBJ2-2; CDR3 protein: CASSDYRGRDTGELFF; CDR3 DNA: TGTGCCAGTAGTGACTACAGGGGGCGCGACACCGGGGAGCTGTTTTTT
clone size: few; V gene: TRBV2; D gene: .; J gene: TRBJ2-3; CDR3 protein: CASKLSPSTDTQYF; CDR3 DNA: TGTGCCAGCAAACTTAGTCCCTCCACAGATACGCAGTATTTT
clone size: once; V gene: TRBV11-2; D gene: .; J gene: TRBJ2-1; CDR3 protein: CASSSNFDNEQFF; CDR3 DNA: TGTGCCAGCAGCTCGAACTTCGACAATGAGCAGTTCTTC
clone size: .; V gene: TRBV4-1; D gene: .; J gene: TRBJ1-5; CDR3 protein: CASSLTPTDSNQPQHF; CDR3 DNA: TGCGCCAGCAGCCTGACCCCGACAGATAGCAATCAGCCCCAGCATTTT
clone size: .; V gene: TRBV29-1; D gene: TRBD1; J gene: TRBJ2-1; CDR3 protein: CSVEDMQGEANEQFF; CDR3 DNA: TGCAGCGTTGAAGATATGCAGGGGGAAGCGAATGAGCAGTTCTTC
clone size: .; V gene: TRBV6-1; D gene: .; J gene: TRBJ1-5; CDR3 protein: CASSEAQAGPQHF; CDR3 DNA: TGTGCCAGCAGTGAAGCCCAGGCGGGGCCCCAGCATTTT
clone size: .; V gene: TRBV7-2; D gene: .; J gene: TRBJ1-3; CDR3 protein: CASSKTGYTIYF; CDR3 DNA: TGTGCCAGCAGCAAGACAGGTTACACCATATATTTT
clone size: .; V gene: TRBV4-1; D gene: TRBD1; J gene: TRBJ1-3; CDR3 protein: CASSRYTGAGNTIYF; CDR3 DNA: TGCGCCAGCAGCCGGTACACAGGGGCTGGAAACACCATATATTTT
clone size: few; V gene: TRBV28; D gene: TRBD1; J gene: TRBJ1-2; CDR3 protein: CASISEGQGPGVVGYTF; CDR3 DNA: TGTGCCAGCATTTCGGAAGGACAGGGACCGGGAGTAGTAGGCTACACCTTC
clone size: .; V gene: TRBV2; D gene: .; J gene: TRBJ2-7; CDR3 protein: CASSLDSLGGYEQYF; CDR3 DNA: TGTGCCAGCAGTCTGGACAGCCTCGGGGGGTACGAGCAGTACTTC
clone size: .; V gene: TRBV5-1; D gene: .; J gene: TRBJ1-2; CDR3 protein: CASLPGHPPGEGYTF; CDR3 DNA: TGCGCCAGCCTTCCGGGACATCCCCCGGGCGAGGGCTACACCTTC
clone size: .; V gene: TRBV6-6; D gene: .; J gene: TRBJ2-5; CDR3 protein: CASREIGGTETQYF; CDR3 DNA: TGTGCCAGCAGAGAAATAGGGGGAACGGAGACCCAGTACTTC
clone size: .; V gene: TRBV6-5; D gene: TRBD1; J gene: TRBJ1-6; CDR3 protein: CASSYTTGADSPLHF; CDR3 DNA: TGTGCCAGCAGTTACACCACAGGGGCCGATTCACCCCTCCACTTT
clone size: .; V gene: TRBV12-2; D gene: .; J gene: TRBJ2-5; CDR3 protein: CASRFGGTRQETQYF; CDR3 DNA: TGTGCAAGTCGCTTCGGTGGGACTAGGCAAGAGACCCAGTACTTC
clone size: few; V gene: TRBV6-5; D gene: .; J gene: TRBJ1-1; CDR3 protein: CASSYSVSTEAFF; CDR3 DNA: TGTGCCAGCAGTTACTCGGTGAGCACTGAAGCTTTCTTT
clone size: once; V gene: TRBV30; D gene: .; J gene: TRBJ2-3; CDR3 protein: CAWMHGVLADTQYF; CDR3 DNA: TGTGCCTGGATGCATGGAGTTCTAGCAGATACGCAGTATTTT
clone size: .; V gene: TRBV28; D gene: TRBD2; J gene: TRBJ2-6; CDR3 protein: CASSRTSWGSGANVLTF; CDR3 DNA: TGTGCCAGCAGCAGGACTAGCTGGGGCTCTGGGGCCAACGTCCTGACTTTC
clone size: .; V gene: TRBV10-1; D gene: TRBD2; J gene: TRBJ2-7; CDR3 protein: CASKGLAENTSYEQYF; CDR3 DNA: TGCGCCAGCAAGGGACTAGCGGAAAACACCTCCTACGAGCAGTACTTC
clone size: .; V gene: TRBV30; D gene: .; J gene: TRBJ1-2; CDR3 protein: CAWSTGGAYGYTF; CDR3 DNA: TGTGCCTGGAGCACCGGGGGGGCTTATGGCTACACCTTC
clone size: .; V gene: TRBV5-1; D gene: TRBD2; J gene: TRBJ2-7; CDR3 protein: CASSLGVPTSGRYSYEQYF; CDR3 DNA: TGCGCCAGCAGCTTGGGAGTCCCGACTAGCGGGCGTTACTCCTACGAGCAGTACTTC
clone size: .; V gene: TRBV7-8; D gene: TRBD1; J gene: TRBJ1-1; CDR3 protein: CASSLGPAGGMSTEAFF; CDR3 DNA: TGTGCCAGCAGCTTAGGCCCGGCAGGGGGGATGAGCACTGAAGCTTTCTTT
clone size: .; V gene: TRBV7-9; D gene: .; J gene: TRBJ2-7; CDR3 protein: CASSSQVSSYEQYF; CDR3 DNA: TGTGCCAGCAGCTCCCAAGTTAGCTCCTACGAGCAGTACTTC
clone size: .; V gene: TRBV6-4; D gene: .; J gene: TRBJ1-2; CDR3 protein: CASSDARYGYTF; CDR3 DNA: TGTGCCAGCAGTGACGCCAGATATGGCTACACCTTC
clone size: .; V gene: TRBV4-1; D gene: TRBD1; J gene: TRBJ2-7; CDR3 protein: CASSLRTGSYEQYF; CDR3 DNA: TGCGCCAGCAGCCTTAGGACAGGGTCCTACGAGCAGTACTTC
clone size: .; V gene: TRBV5-1; D gene: TRBD1; J gene: TRBJ1-3; CDR3 protein: CASSSQGALGNTIYF; CDR3 DNA: TGCGCCAGCAGCTCACAGGGGGCACTTGGAAACACCATATATTTT
clone size: .; V gene: TRBV27; D gene: .; J gene: TRBJ1-4; CDR3 protein: CASSLGALGGTNEKLFF; CDR3 DNA: TGTGCCAGCAGTTTGGGGGCTTTGGGAGGGACTAATGAAAAACTGTTTTTT
clone size: .; V gene: TRBV19; D gene: .; J gene: TRBJ1-2; CDR3 protein: CASSPTGNYGYTF; CDR3 DNA: TGTGCCAGTAGCCCAACAGGGAACTATGGCTACACCTTC
clone size: .; V gene: TRBV1; D gene: .; J gene: TRBJ2-5; CDR3 protein: CTSSQTGSETQYF; CDR3 DNA: TGCACCAGCAGCCAAACAGGGTCTGAGACCCAGTACTTC
clone size: .; V gene: TRBV5-1; D gene: .; J gene: TRBJ2-1; CDR3 protein: CASSFYRVRAYNEQFF; CDR3 DNA: TGCGCCAGCAGCTTCTACAGGGTAAGGGCCTACAATGAGCAGTTCTTC
clone size: .; V gene: TRBV28; D gene: .; J gene: TRBJ1-2; CDR3 protein: CASSLGAGDYGYTF; CDR3 DNA: TGTGCCAGCAGTTTAGGGGCAGGGGACTATGGCTACACCTTC
clone size: .; V gene: TRBV10-1; D gene: .; J gene: TRBJ2-6; CDR3 protein: CASTWDSPGSGANVLTF; CDR3 DNA: TGCGCCAGCACCTGGGACTCTCCGGGCTCTGGGGCCAACGTCCTGACTTTC
clone size: .; V gene: TRBV5-1; D gene: .; J gene: TRBJ1-1; CDR3 protein: CASSLSSGAGEAFF; CDR3 DNA: TGCGCCAGCAGCTTGAGTTCAGGGGCCGGTGAAGCTTTCTTT
clone size: .; V gene: TRBV28; D gene: .; J gene: TRBJ1-2; CDR3 protein: CAGGTGAYGYTF; CDR3 DNA: TGTGCCGGTGGAACAGGAGCCTATGGCTACACCTTC
clone size: .; V gene: TRBV5-4; D gene: .; J gene: TRBJ2-7; CDR3 protein: CASSNLATSSYEQYF; CDR3 DNA: TGTGCCAGCAGCAATCTAGCTACCAGCTCCTACGAGCAGTACTTC
clone size: .; V gene: TRBV14; D gene: TRBD1; J gene: TRBJ2-2; CDR3 protein: CASSRRQGLDGELFF; CDR3 DNA: TGTGCCAGCAGCCGGAGACAGGGTCTAGACGGGGAGCTGTTTTTT
clone size: .; V gene: TRBV10-1; D gene: TRBD1; J gene: TRBJ1-1; CDR3 protein: CASSSNRGPGTEAFF; CDR3 DNA: TGCGCCAGCAGTTCAAACAGGGGTCCCGGGACTGAAGCTTTCTTT
clone size: .; V gene: TRBV5-1; D gene: TRBD1; J gene: TRBJ2-2; CDR3 protein: CASSSDRANTGELFF; CDR3 DNA: TGCGCCAGCAGCTCTGACAGGGCGAACACCGGGGAGCTGTTTTTT
clone size: .; V gene: TRBV5-1; D gene: .; J gene: TRBJ1-1; CDR3 protein: CASSSTGDMNTEAFF; CDR3 DNA: TGCGCCAGCAGTTCAACCGGGGATATGAACACTGAAGCTTTCTTT
clone size: few; V gene: TRBV29-1; D gene: TRBD2; J gene: TRBJ2-1; CDR3 protein: CSVEGWEGLRGLAVSYNEQFF; CDR3 DNA: TGCAGCGTTGAAGGATGGGAGGGTCTCCGGGGCCTAGCGGTCTCCTACAATGAGCAGTTCTTC